Listed below are T cell receptor beta chains from one sample, sequenced in a study of T cells in Graves' hyperthyroidism and ophthalmopathy. Using its own MiXCR run on the multiplex PCR reads, TCRdb lists one record per CDR3 protein. The table includes 96,000 or so distinct CDR3 sequences, 51% detected once. The sequencing input was blood. These receptors originate from a middle-aged woman with Graves' hyperthyroidism. The CDR3 runs from the conserved cysteine through the conserved F or W. A D gene is named only where the DNA matches it firmly. A row's size may be missing; if present it is once, few, many or a size class.

>few|TRBV12-3/TRBV12-4|NA|TRBJ2-3
TGTGCCAGCACCTCACCCCAGGGCACAGATACGCAGTATTTT
CASTSPQGTDTQYF
>medium-sized|TRBV7-2|NA|TRBJ2-5
TGTGCCAGCAGCTTAGGTACCGGGACAGCTAGCGGGACCCAGTACTTC
CASSLGTGTASGTQYF
>few|TRBV7-2|NA|TRBJ2-3
TGTGCCAGCAGCTTAGGTAGCGGACGGATATTTCATACGCAGTATTTT
CASSLGSGRIFHTQYF
>NA|TRBV5-1|NA|TRBJ1-1
TGCGCCAGCAGCTTGAAACAGGGCGGGGATGCGAACACTGAAGCTTTCTTT
CASSLKQGGDANTEAFF
>NA|TRBV12-3/TRBV12-4|NA|TRBJ1-1
TGTGCCAGCAGTTTAGCGGGCAGATACACTGAAGCTTTCTTT
CASSLAGRYTEAFF
>NA|TRBV5-1|NA|TRBJ1-5
TGCGCCAGCAGGCAAGGGGTGAATCAGCCCCAGCATTTT
CASRQGVNQPQHF
>many|TRBV10-3|NA|TRBJ1-6
TGTGCCAGCCAAGACAAGGATGGATCACCCCTCCACTTT
CASQDKDGSPLHF
>NA|TRBV7-2|TRBD2|TRBJ2-5
TGTGCCAGCAGCTTAGCCCTAGCGGGAACACCTCAAGAGACCCAGTACTTC
CASSLALAGTPQETQYF
>NA|TRBV27|NA|TRBJ2-2
TGTGCCAGCAGTTTACGCCAGGGTTCGGCCGGGGAGCTGTTTTTT
CASSLRQGSAGELFF
>many|TRBV9|TRBD1|TRBJ1-4
TGTGCCAGCAGCGTAGGGACAGGGCTGGCAACTAATGAAAAACTGTTTTTT
CASSVGTGLATNEKLFF
>many|TRBV28|TRBD1|TRBJ1-2
TGTGCCAGCAGTCAGGGGGGGGCTGGCTACACCTTC
CASSQGGAGYTF
>NA|TRBV7-9|TRBD1|TRBJ1-4
TGTGCCAGCAGCCTAGACAGGGCAGGGGAGACACTGTTTTTT
CASSLDRAGETLFF
>NA|TRBV19|TRBD1|TRBJ1-1
TGTGCCAGTAGAGGGACCGGGGACAGCCTTGTAAAGAACACTGAAGCTTTCTTT
CASRGTGDSLVKNTEAFF
>NA|TRBV7-9|TRBD1|TRBJ2-2
TGTGCCAGCAGCGTGGGACAGGGGGTCGGGGAGCTGTTTTTT
CASSVGQGVGELFF
>NA|TRBV10-3|TRBD1|TRBJ1-5
TGTGCCATCAGTGCCCCCGGGACAGGGACTCAGCCCCAGCATTTT
CAISAPGTGTQPQHF
>many|TRBV4-1|TRBD2|TRBJ2-5
TGCGCCAGCAGCCAAACCTTTAGCGGGGAGACCCAGTACTTC
CASSQTFSGETQYF